Presented here are 18 T cell receptor beta chains from one specimen sequenced in a study of CD4 and CD8 cells across lung adenocarcinoma regions. TCRdb processed the PCR reads anew with MiXCR; each CDR3 protein has one entry. The sample lists about 20,000 distinct CDR3 sequences, around 50% occurring once. What was sequenced was CD8+ T cells from the center of a lung tumor. The receptor source for this set is a female donor with lung adenocarcinoma. The CD4 and CD8 labels of this study may be unreliable.

Details on this clonotype: The conserved closing phenylalanine or tryptophan is absent in this CDR3, likely reflecting a read error. No DNA is shown, since the ends of the CDR3 on it are uncertain; the CDR3 is the one TCRdb lists. This chain uses TRBV6-5 with TRBJ2-1; the table's TRBD2 call for D was not verified on the DNA. The length of the CDR3 is 15 amino acids, counting both ends. Germline CDR1 is MNHEY and CDR2 is SVGAGI. The CDR3 here is CASRLRTSGPGSQTA.

This clonotype was found many times. The chain uses TRBV2 and TRBJ2-1, with 10 bases fitting TRBD2. Germline loops: CDR1 SNHLY, CDR2 FYNNEI. Trimming at V came to 10 bases and at J to 5 bases, leaving 11 bases not matched to a gene. The CDR3 has 15 amino acids. For the CDR3, the DNA is TGTGCCACCGAACGTCTAGCGGGAGTGAACAATGAGCAGTTCTTC. This codes for CATERLAGVNNEQFF.

By frequency in the sample, this clonotype is medium-sized. The genes are TRBV6-1 and TRBJ2-7, with D perhaps matching TRBD1 (6 bases). The V end was cut by 3 bases, the J end by 5 bases, with 11 bases between. The CDR3 spans 13 residues. Germline V gene lookup returns CDR1 MNHNS and CDR2 SASEGT. CDR3: CASSDYRVHEQYF. The CDR3 DNA follows: TGTGCCAGCAGTGACTACAGGGTCCACGAGCAGTACTTC.

Relative to its sample, this clonotype is medium-sized. This chain links TRBV7-2 with TRBJ2-5, with 16 bases identical to TRBD2. Losses at the gene ends were 5 bases for V and 5 bases for J; bases not matched to a gene: 5. The CDR3 contains 16 residues. Germline values: CDR1 SGHTA, CDR2 FQGNSA. Here the CDR3 reads CASSRMGLAGGETQYF. The DNA for the CDR3 is TGTGCCAGCAGCCGAATGGGACTAGCGGGAGGGGAGACCCAGTACTTC. The full variable domain, completed using reference TRBV7-2 and TRBJ2-5, is GAGVSQSPSNKVTEKGKDVELRCDPISGHTALYWYRQSLGQGLEFLIYFQGNSAPDKSGLPSDRFSAERTGGSVSTLTIQRTQQEDSAVYLCASSRMGLAGGETQYFGPGTRLLVL.

By share of the sample, this clonotype is medium-sized. The chain combines TRBV6-1 with TRBJ2-3; 14 bases are shared with TRBD2. The CDR3 sequence is 17 residues long. Germline assignment: CDR1 MNHNS and CDR2 SASEGT. The V and J ends lost 6 bases and 3 bases, in that order; junction bases with no gene match: 8. As DNA, the CDR3 is TGTGCCAGCAGGCAGGGACTAGCGGGAGTGTTAACAGATACGCAGTATTTT. It codes for CASRQGLAGVLTDTQYF.

The chain is built from TRBV20-1 and TRBJ1-1; tentative D call: TRBD1 (6 bases). Germline assignment: CDR1 DFQATT and CDR2 SNEGSKA (reference sequence). The CDR3 is 13 amino acids. The V end was cut by 2 bases, the J end by 1 base, with 8 bases between. CDR3 residues: CSARWTANTEAFF. CDR3 in DNA: TGCAGTGCTAGATGGACAGCGAACACTGAAGCTTTCTTT.

The V and J genes are TRBV6-1 and TRBJ2-2, with D perhaps TRBD2 (6 bases). The CDR3 is 15 residues long. The germline V and J ends were trimmed by 9 bases and 16 bases, with 30 bases remaining between them. CDR1 is MNHNS, CDR2 SASEGT, per germline. CDR3 in amino acids: CARGRLAGNTETQFF. CDR3 in DNA: TGTGCCAGGGGCCGCCTGGCGGGGAACACCGAGACGCAGTTTTTT.

This clonotype was seen a handful of times. The gene calls are TRBV7-2 and TRBJ1-4; D may be TRBD1 (5 bases). V shed 1 base and J shed 8 bases, with 14 bases lying between them. Per germline, CDR1 SGHTA and CDR2 FQGNSA. This CDR3 is built from 15 residues. The CDR3 reads CASSLVAGSGEKLFF. DNA of the CDR3: TGTGCCAGCAGCTTAGTGGCAGGGTCGGGGGAAAAACTGTTTTTT.

In the case of this clonotype: One end of the junction varies from germline; a read error may be responsible. The chain is built from TRBV10-1 and TRBJ2-5; 9 bases fit TRBD2. CDR1 and CDR2 (germline): WNHNN, SYGVQD (reference sequence). This CDR3 region has 18 residues. Written as DNA, the CDR3 is TGCGCCAGCAGTGGAGCGGGTAGCGGGAGTACCGACACAGATACCCAGTACTTT. It codes for CASSGAGSGSTDTDTQYF.

Judged by abundance, this clonotype is medium-sized (0.01 to 0.1%). This chain joins TRBV14 and TRBJ2-5; D remains ambiguous. Looked up from germline, CDR1 is SGHDN and CDR2 is FVKESK. The V end lost 0 bases, the J end lost 6 bases, and 5 bases lay between the germline ends. CDR3 length: 12 residues. This CDR3 reads CASSQDRKTQYF. The DNA for the CDR3 is TGTGCCAGCAGCCAAGATCGAAAGACCCAGTACTTC.

This rearrangement joins TRBV10-3 to TRBJ2-5; D uncertain. Trimming removed 2 bases at V and 5 bases at J, with 3 bases between. The germline V gene has CDR1 ENHRY and CDR2 SYGVKD. The CDR3 consists of 11 residues. CDR3 protein: CAISELETQYF. The CDR3 DNA is TGTGCCATCAGTGAGCTGGAGACCCAGTACTTC.

The table lists this clonotype with many counts. The chain combines TRBV20-1 with TRBJ2-2; 8 positions agree with TRBD1. This CDR3 has 16 amino acids. After removal of 7 bases from V and 1 base from J, the junction contained 11 bases not matched to a gene. Germline V CDR1 and CDR2: DFQATT, SNEGSKA (reference sequence). Here the CDR3 DNA reads TGCAGTGTCAAAGAACTGGGGACAGGGAACACCGGGGAGCTGTTTTTT. Translation gives CSVKELGTGNTGELFF.

To note about this clonotype: This sequence may be a read error, since a much larger clone differs from it by one base. The chain uses TRBV27 and TRBJ2-4, with D tentatively TRBD2 (6 bases). The assigned J gene may be wrong: the sequence end matches TRBJ2-1 better. The V gene's germline CDR1 is MNHEY and CDR2 SMNVEV (reference sequence). The CDR3 runs to 16 residues. CDR3 in DNA: TGTACCAGCAGTAGGGGACTTACGAACTCCTACAATGAGCAGTTCTTC. Its translation is CTSSRGLTNSYNEQFF.

The chain is built from TRBV6-5 and TRBJ2-3; tentative D call: TRBD1 (6 bases). CDR3 size: 13 residues. CDR1 is MNHEY and CDR2 is SVGAGI in the germline V gene. V lost 4 bases and J 11 bases, leaving 16 bases between the germline ends. The CDR3: CASSSTGPYEQYF. As DNA, the CDR3 is TGTGCCAGCAGTTCGACAGGACCCTACGAGCAGTATTTT.

The V and J genes are TRBV10-1 and TRBJ2-5; D remains unclear. The J call is uncertain, as TRBJ2-7 better fits the DNA end. CDR1 and CDR2 (germline): WNHNN, SYGVQD (reference sequence). The CDR3 consists of 14 residues. DNA of the CDR3: TGCGCCAGCAGTGGGGTCGAGCCACCCTACGAGCAGTACTTC. Translating gives CASSGVEPPYEQYF.

The chain carries TRBV9 and TRBJ2-3; D gene unclear. Germline CDR1 SGDLS, CDR2 YYNGEE. V lost 0 bases and J 4 bases, leaving 9 bases between the germline ends. This CDR3 has 14 amino acids. The CDR3, as DNA: TGTGCCAGCAGCGTAGTGGGCCCCCCAGATACGCAGTATTTT. Translating it yields CASSVVGPPDTQYF.

The chain couples TRBV7-2 to TRBJ2-5, with a tentative D call TRBD1 (5 bases). The CDR3 runs to 13 residues. V was cut by 5 bases and J by 5 bases, with 12 bases left in between. Germline CDR1 reads SGHTA; CDR2 reads FQGNSA. The CDR3 nucleotides read TGTGCCAGCAGCCAACAAAAGGGGGAGACCCAGTACTTC. As protein: CASSQQKGETQYF.

This rearrangement joins TRBV6-1 to TRBJ2-3; possibly TRBD2 for D (7 bases). The CDR3 length is 15 residues. Germline CDR1 reads MNHNS; CDR2 reads SASEGT. V was pared by 7 bases and J by 1 base, with 15 bases between. DNA of the CDR3: TGTGCCAGCAAAATGAAGGGGGGGGGCACAGATACGCAGTATTTT. Residues: CASKMKGGGTDTQYF.